This T cell receptor (beta chain) originates from a study of blood T cell repertoires in COVID-19. As handled by the study authors: Using reference gene primer amplification, nucleated cell counts were estimated. TCRdb's copy holds only in-frame clones and misses some; the assay was immunoSEQ multiplex PCR. V and J calls plus clone size are reproduced from that table; the DNA served to infer D and trimming. The data show about 250,000 clones, with 85% to 90% seen just once and roughly 4% held by the top ten. The CDR3 sequence is 17 residues long. Trimming at V came to 5 bases and at J to 1 base, leaving 8 bases not matched to a gene. CDR1 and CDR2 (germline): SSHAT, FNYEAQ (reference sequence). This clone was detected only once.

The sequencing input was PBMCs or T cells enriched from blood (not recorded which). This rearrangement joins TRBV7-7 to TRBJ2-2; 9 bases line up with TRBD1. The sequence was obtained from a woman aged 25 to 39 with acute COVID-19. This CDR3 reads CASSPSGGQGNTGELFF. CDR3 nucleotide sequence: TGTGCCAGCAGCCCCTCAGGGGGACAGGGGAACACCGGGGAGCTGTTTTTT.